The clone carrying this T cell receptor (beta chain) has a handful of counts. The antigen is unknown. Germline V CDR1 and CDR2: GTSNPN, SVGIG (reference sequence). This CDR3 comprises 10 residues. The data were taken from a study of beta chain features in type 1 diabetes. Study-level information: What patients shared with healthy donors was a similar profile of age, gender and cell yields.

Study outcomes and limitations: In every one of the four CD4+ subsets, TCRB CDR3s were moderately but significantly shorter in Type 1 diabetes patients. Type 1 diabetes patients showed fewer insertions and more deletions at VDJ junctions.

The sequenced template was cDNA made from the entire isolated RNA. TCRdb's table, derived via immunoSEQ multiplex PCR, lists solely in-frame clones and lacks some. The profile shows about 260,000 clones, roughly 22% of them singletons. This TCR was sampled from a woman aged 40 to 55 with type 1 diabetes. V gene TRBV30 combines with J gene TRBJ2-1, with 7 bases lining up with TRBD2. The sample was naive CD4+ T cells from blood. The CDR3 DNA is TGTGCTAGCGGGTACAATGAGCAGTTCTTC. It specifies CASGYNEQFF.